This entry features one TCR beta chain sequence. The specificity of this receptor is unknown. Per-base quality was not reported, and no clone a single base away is much larger than it. This sample is part of a study of blood T cell repertoires in COVID-19 (dated by TCRdb to 2018 to 2020). Background on the whole study: Collaborator samples came from the United States, Italy and Spain and covered acute and convalescent phases of COVID-19. The material from the prospective study consisted of cDNA or gDNA derived from T cells, B-cell-depleted T cells, or PBMCs. Subjects who had been exposed to COVID-19, were actively infected with it, or had recovered from it provided the deeply sampled blood TCRbeta repertoires that made up the dataset. A freely available public database, intended as a resource for researchers studying the immune response to SARS-CoV-2, is where the repertoires were released. The samples were drawn from the first 160 participants of the ongoing ImmuneRACE study and from 1,254 subjects provided by 6 global collaborators. Nearly every sample came with metadata listing a de-identified subject ID, COVID-19 status, age in years and sex. Where HLA class I and class II types were available, the types were taken from metadata supplied by the sample provider, not from assay-based typing.

TCRbeta CDR3 regions were amplified from genomic DNA using the immunoSEQ Assay, a bias-controlled multiplex PCR. Per the authors' processing: Nucleated cell counts per sample were estimated from amplification of reference gene primers within the assay. Sequence reads were collapsed and filtered to measure the absolute abundance of every unique TCRbeta CDR3 rearrangement. For each sample, productive Simpson clonality was calculated by taking the square root of Simpson's diversity index across productive rearrangements. TCRdb provides this immuneACCESS table in a form limited to in-frame rearrangements. Some clones are lacking; in checked studies, under half of them reflect an unresolved V gene, and why the rest are absent is not known. V, J and clone size are those of that table, while D and trimming were read from the DNA. The sample table holds around 250,000 clones, of which around 83% were seen once. The top ten clonotypes cover more than 4% of the sample.

Study-wide conclusions, independent of this receptor: The amount of clinical and demographic metadata varied by source and participant and was provided uncurated.

Participants in the prospective study were aged 18 to 89 years, lived in more than 20 United States geographic areas, and enrolled through a virtual design. In the prospective study, participants were assigned to cohorts based on the clinical history participants reported in a screening survey and a study questionnaire. Exposed participants were defined as having been in contact with someone with a PCR-confirmed or clinician-diagnosed COVID-19 case within 2 weeks of study entry. In the prospective study, whole blood, serum and a nasopharyngeal or oropharyngeal swab were collected from each participant by mobile phlebotomists. Over a roughly two-month period, participants in the prospective study had the option of providing additional blood draws and questionnaires. Blood samples from the prospective study were shipped frozen or at room temperature prior to DNA extraction. Per the germline V gene, SGHNT is the CDR1 and YENEEA is the CDR2. Measured from the cysteine to the phenylalanine, the CDR3 is 14 residues long. Only the CDR3 part of the read is kept: 42 bases, read in frame from the first base. V is cut back by 5 bases and J by 5 bases, with 9 bases in the junction unmatched.

The chain uses TRBV11-3 and TRBJ2-7, with 7 bases aligning to TRBD1. Source material: PBMCs or T cells enriched from blood (not recorded which). The source is a man aged 35-49 years who had been exposed to COVID-19. The DNA sequence is TGTGCCAGCAGCCGTGTCGACAGGGCCAACGAGCAGTACTTC. Translated, it reads CASSRVDRANEQYF.